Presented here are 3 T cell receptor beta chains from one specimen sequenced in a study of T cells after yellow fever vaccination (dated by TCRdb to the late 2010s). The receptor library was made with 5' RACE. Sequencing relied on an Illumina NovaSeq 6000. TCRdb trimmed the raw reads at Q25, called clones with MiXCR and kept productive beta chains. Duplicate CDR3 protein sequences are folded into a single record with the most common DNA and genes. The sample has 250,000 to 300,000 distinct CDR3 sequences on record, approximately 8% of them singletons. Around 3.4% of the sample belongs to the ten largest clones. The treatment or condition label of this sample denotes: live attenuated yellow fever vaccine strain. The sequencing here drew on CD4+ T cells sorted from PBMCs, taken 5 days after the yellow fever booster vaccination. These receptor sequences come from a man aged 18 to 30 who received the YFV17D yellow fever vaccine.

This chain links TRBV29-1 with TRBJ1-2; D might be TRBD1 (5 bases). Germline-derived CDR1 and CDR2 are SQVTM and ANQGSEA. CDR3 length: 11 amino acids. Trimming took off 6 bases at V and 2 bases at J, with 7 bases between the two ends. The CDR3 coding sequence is TGCAGCGTGACAGAAAACTATGGCTACACCTTC. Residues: CSVTENYGYTF.

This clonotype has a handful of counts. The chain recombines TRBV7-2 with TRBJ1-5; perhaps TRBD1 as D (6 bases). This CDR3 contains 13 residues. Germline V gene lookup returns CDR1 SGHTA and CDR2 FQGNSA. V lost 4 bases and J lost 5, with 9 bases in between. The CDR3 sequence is CASSSWTDQPQHF. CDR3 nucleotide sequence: TGTGCCAGCAGCTCATGGACAGATCAGCCCCAGCATTTT.

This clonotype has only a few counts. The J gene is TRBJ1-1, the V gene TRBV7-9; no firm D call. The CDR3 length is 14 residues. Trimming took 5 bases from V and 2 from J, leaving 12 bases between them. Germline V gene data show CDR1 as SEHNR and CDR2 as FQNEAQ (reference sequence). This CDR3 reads CASSHGPINTEAFF. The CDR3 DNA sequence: TGTGCCAGCAGCCACGGACCTATAAACACTGAAGCTTTCTTT.